The 25 T cell receptor beta chains below were found in one sample sequenced in a study of breast tumors, draining lymph nodes, adjacent tissues. One entry per CDR3 protein results from TCRdb running MiXCR on the multiplex PCR reads. The data hold 25,000 or so distinct CDR3 sequences, with approximately 63% observed a single time. The sequenced sample consisted of tumor-adjacent breast tissue. The receptors derive from a female donor with breast cancer. Some clones in this sample may be carry-over from other donors' samples.

This sequence joins TRBV20-1 and TRBJ1-6; TRBD1 might be the D (6 bases). Germline V CDR1 and CDR2: DFQATT, SNEGSKA (reference sequence). This CDR3 contains 15 residues. Trimming cost V 1 base and J 0 bases, with 7 bases left between them. In nucleotides, the CDR3 is TGCAGTGCTAGAGCGGGACACTCCTATAATTCACCCCTCCACTTT. It yields the protein CSARAGHSYNSPLHF.

This clonotype was seen repeatedly, ten times or more. The chain carries TRBV4-1 and TRBJ2-1, with 8 bases lining up with TRBD1. V lost 6 bases to trimming and J lost 5 bases; unmatched junction nucleotides: 9. Germline V CDR1 and CDR2: MGHRA, YSYEKL. CDR3 length equals 15 residues. CDR3 nucleotides: TGCGCCAGCAGATACAGGGGGACGGGCGACAATGAGCAGTTCTTC. Its translation is CASRYRGTGDNEQFF.

The CDR3 sequence: CASSETSGNYEQYF. The CDR3 coding sequence is TGCGCCAGCAGTGAGACCAGCGGGAACTACGAGCAGTACTTC. The chain is built from TRBV10-1 and TRBJ2-7, with 7 bases fitting TRBD2. This CDR3 is built from 14 residues. CDR1 is WNHNN, CDR2 SYGVQD, per germline (reference sequence). Trimming removed 2 bases from V and 3 bases from J; junction bases left unmatched: 4.

The chain uses TRBV20-1 and TRBJ1-2, with 11 bases that match TRBD1. Germline trimming cut 3 bases from V and 4 bases from J; bases unmatched to any gene: 1. The CDR3 is made up of 13 amino acids. CDR1 DFQATT and CDR2 SNEGSKA come from the germline V gene (reference sequence). The DNA for the CDR3 is TGCAGTGCTAGGGACAGGGGGCGCTATGGCTACACCTTC. This codes for CSARDRGRYGYTF.

The V gene is TRBV20-1, the J gene TRBJ1-4; a possible D gene is TRBD1 (6 bases). Deletions cut 0 bases from V and 10 bases from J, with 15 bases between. The CDR3 extends over 14 amino acids. Germline assignment: CDR1 DFQATT and CDR2 SNEGSKA (reference sequence). The CDR3 spells CSARERTVGGKLFF. The CDR3 region has the DNA TGCAGTGCTAGAGAGAGGACGGTAGGGGGAAAACTGTTTTTT.

This clonotype was recorded a few times. The rearrangement links TRBV19 to TRBJ2-7; D is perhaps TRBD1 or TRBD2 (5 bases each). Germline loops: CDR1 LNHDA, CDR2 SQIVND (reference sequence). V was trimmed by 6 bases and J by 2 bases, leaving 17 bases between them. This CDR3 has 15 residues. This CDR3 reads CASSKGTLGAYEQYF. In DNA, the CDR3 is TGTGCCAGTAGCAAAGGGACCCTCGGGGCCTACGAGCAGTACTTC.

This clonotype appeared a few times. This rearrangement joins TRBV15 to TRBJ2-5; possibly TRBD2 for D (6 bases). Germline loops: CDR1 LNHNV, CDR2 YYDKDF (reference sequence). The V and J ends lost 3 bases and 4 bases respectively, with 12 bases between them. The CDR3 sequence is 14 residues long. The CDR3 sequence: CATSSDASVETQYF. The CDR3 bases are TGTGCCACCAGCAGTGACGCTAGCGTAGAGACCCAGTACTTC.

This chain uses TRBV5-1 with TRBJ2-3; D might be TRBD1 (6 bases). V lost 3 bases to trimming and J lost 6 bases, with 14 bases between them. The germline gives CDR1 SGHRS, CDR2 YFSETQ. The CDR3 contains 14 residues. CDR3 sequence reads: CASSSGYREDTQYF. CDR3 bases: TGCGCCAGCAGCTCGGGATACAGGGAGGATACGCAGTATTTT. The variable domain in full, completed from reference TRBV5-1 and TRBJ2-3, reads KAGVTQTPRYLIKTRGQQVTLSCSPISGHRSVSWYQQTPGQGLQFLFEYFSETQRNKGNFPGRFSGRQFSNSRSEMNVSTLELGDSALYLCASSSGYREDTQYFGPGTRLTVL.

V and J are TRBV7-6 and TRBJ1-4; 8 nucleotides agree with TRBD1. The CDR3 is 15 residues long. Trimming took 4 bases from V and 6 from J; bases not matched to a gene: 7. Germline lookup yields CDR1 SGHVS and CDR2 FNYEAQ. The CDR3 DNA follows: TGTGCCAGCAGCTCCGAGACAGGGGCGGATGAAAAACTGTTTTTT. This codes for CASSSETGADEKLFF.

The CDR3 is CASGRSGLRTDTQYF. The CDR3 DNA reads as TGTGCCAGCGGCCGCTCGGGACTGCGCACAGATACGCAGTATTTT. This rearrangement joins TRBV7-3 to TRBJ2-3, with TRBD2 as a possible D gene (6 bases). Germline-derived CDR1 and CDR2 are SGHTA and FQGTGA. With 8 bases removed from V and 1 base from J, the gap between germline ends came to 16 bases. The CDR3 is 15 amino acids.

This clonotype showed up just a few times. V usage is TRBV2 and J usage is TRBJ2-3, with 12 bases that match TRBD2. The V gene's germline CDR1 is SNHLY and CDR2 FYNNEI. The ends lost 6 bases at V and 5 bases at J; junction bases unmatched: 6. The CDR3 runs 15 residues. Here the CDR3 reads CASRRLAGGRDTQYF. The DNA for the CDR3 is TGTGCCAGCAGACGTCTAGCGGGAGGGCGAGATACGCAGTATTTT. The whole variable domain, filled in from reference TRBV2 and TRBJ2-3, reads EPEVTQTPSHQVTQMGQEVILRCVPISNHLYFYWYRQILGQKVEFLVSFYNNEISEKSEIFDDQFSVERPDGSNFTLKIRSTKLEDSAMYFCASRRLAGGRDTQYFGPGTRLTVL.

The chain uses TRBV20-1 and TRBJ2-1, with D perhaps TRBD2 (5 bases). This CDR3 comprises 17 residues. V shed 0 bases and J shed 5 bases, with 20 bases lying between them. Germline V gene sequence: CDR1 DFQATT, CDR2 SNEGSKA (reference sequence). CDR3 DNA sequence: TGCAGTGCTAGAGATATCACTTACGGGGAATCCAACAATGAGCAGTTCTTC. This codes for CSARDITYGESNNEQFF.

This chain links TRBV11-3 with TRBJ2-6; TRBD2 matches at 10 bases. The CDR3 has 19 amino acids. J was trimmed by 4 bases and V by 0 bases; bases with no gene match: 9. Germline values: CDR1 SGHNT, CDR2 YENEEA. In DNA form, the CDR3 reads TGTGCCAGCAGCTTAGAAGGCGCTAGCGGGAGCCCCGGGGCCAACGTCCTGACTTTC. Protein sequence: CASSLEGASGSPGANVLTF.

The chain links TRBV24-1 to TRBJ2-5, with 9 positions matching TRBD1. The length of the CDR3 is 15 residues. Germline CDR1 KGHDR, CDR2 SFDVKD. V shed 3 bases and J 5 bases; nucleotides not matched to a gene: 6. CDR3 sequence reads: CATSDHRGHVETQYF. DNA of the CDR3: TGTGCCACCAGTGATCACAGGGGGCATGTGGAGACCCAGTACTTC.

Note on this clonotype: The CDR3 does not end in the conserved phenylalanine or tryptophan, so this is likely a read error. The chain employs TRBV11-2 and TRBJ2-7, with D perhaps matching TRBD1 (6 bases). The CDR3 spans 14 residues. Germline assignment: CDR1 SGHAT and CDR2 FQNNGV. Trimming took off 5 bases at V and 4 bases at J, with 15 bases between the two ends. The DNA for the CDR3 is TGTGCCAGCAGCCAACAGGGCCCCGAGTACGAGCAGTACCTC. It specifies CASSQQGPEYEQYL.

Points on this clonotype: One end of the junction is discordant with germline, which a read error may explain. This chain connects TRBV20-1 to TRBJ1-6; D is uncertain. The CDR3 consists of 13 residues. The V gene's germline CDR1 is DFQATT and CDR2 SNEGSKA (reference sequence). The CDR3 here is CSAQPGLNSPLHF. CDR3 bases: TGCAGTGCGCAACCGGGGTTAAATTCGCCCCTCCACTTT.

The chain has TRBV6-5 and TRBJ2-1, with D possibly TRBD2 on 5 matching bases. Germline V gene lookup returns CDR1 MNHEY and CDR2 SVGAGI. V lost 1 base, J lost 7 bases, and 14 bases lay in between. This CDR3 is 15 amino acids long. The CDR3 DNA follows: TGTGCCAGCAGTTACTATGGAGGCGCCGGTAATGAGCAGTTCTTC. Protein product: CASSYYGGAGNEQFF.

A remark on this clonotype: The junction departs from the called germline gene at one end, perhaps through a read error. This chain joins TRBV11-3 and TRBJ2-2; possibly TRBD2 for D (6 bases). The CDR3 runs 12 residues. Germline values: CDR1 SGHNT, CDR2 YENEEA. CDR3 DNA: TGTGTCAGCAGCCCGGGACTCGGGGAGCTGTTTTTT. The encoded protein is CVSSPGLGELFF. Full variable domain (rest looked up from reference TRBV11-3 and TRBJ2-2): EAGVVQSPRYKIIEKKQPVAFWCNPISGHNTLYWYLQNLGQGPELLIRYENEEAVDDSQLPKDRFSAERLKGVDSTLKIQPAELGDSAVYLCVSSPGLGELFFGEGSRLTVL.

This clonotype has just one count. The rearrangement links TRBV7-8 to TRBJ1-1, with 7 bases that match TRBD1. This CDR3 has 13 amino acids. Germline values: CDR1 SGHVS, CDR2 FQNEAQ. Germline trimming cut 5 bases from V and 10 bases from J; bases unmatched to any gene: 10. As DNA, the CDR3 is TGTGCCAGCAGCATCGAACAGGGGCGTGGAGCTTTCTTT. It encodes CASSIEQGRGAFF.

The rearrangement uses TRBV2 and TRBJ2-5, with TRBD1 as a possible D gene (5 bases). The ends were cut back, 1 base at V and 5 bases at J, with 11 bases in the middle. This CDR3 comprises 14 residues. Germline values: CDR1 SNHLY, CDR2 FYNNEI. The CDR3 sequence is CASSEVGQRETQYF. DNA of the CDR3: TGTGCCAGCAGTGAAGTGGGGCAACGGGAGACCCAGTACTTC.

The DNA for the CDR3 is TGTGCCAGCGCAGGTCTGAGGGAGACCCAGTACTTC. Protein product: CASAGLRETQYF. The V call is TRBV2, the J call TRBJ2-5; unclear D gene. The V and J ends lost 8 bases and 5 bases respectively, with 12 bases between them. This CDR3 contains 12 residues. The germline CDR1 and CDR2 sequences are SNHLY and FYNNEI. Based on the CDR3 plus reference TRBV2 and TRBJ2-5, the full variable domain is EPEVTQTPSHQVTQMGQEVILRCVPISNHLYFYWYRQILGQKVEFLVSFYNNEISEKSEIFDDQFSVERPDGSNFTLKIRSTKLEDSAMYFCASAGLRETQYFGPGTRLLVL.

By share, this clonotype ranks as medium-sized. This chain joins TRBV30 and TRBJ2-7, with 7 bases identical to TRBD2. Trimming at V came to 6 bases and at J to 3 bases, leaving 2 bases not matched to a gene. CDR3 size: 11 residues. The germline CDR1 and CDR2 sequences are GTSNPN and SVGIG (reference sequence). The CDR3 nucleotides read TGTGCCTGCACGGGGGGCTACGAGCAGTACTTC. It specifies CACTGGYEQYF. Combining the CDR3 with reference TRBV30 and TRBJ2-7 gives the whole variable domain SQTIHQWPATLVQPVGSPLSLECTVEGTSNPNLYWYRQAAGRGLQLLFYSVGIGQISSEVPQNLSASRPQDRQFILSSKKLLLSDSGFYLCACTGGYEQYFGPGTRLTVT.

This clonotype was counted ten times or more. This sequence joins TRBV5-6 and TRBJ1-3; 8 nucleotides align to TRBD1. V trimming: 7 bases; J trimming: 2 bases; junction bases outside the gene matches: 5. The CDR3 totals 14 residues. The germline CDR1 and CDR2 sequences are SGHDT and YYEEEE. CDR3 bases: TGTGCCAGCTGTGACAGGGGTGCTGGAAACACCATATATTTT. Translated: CASCDRGAGNTIYF.

V usage is TRBV2 and J usage is TRBJ1-5, with D unclear. The CDR3 spans 12 residues. The V gene's germline CDR1 is SNHLY and CDR2 FYNNEI. The ends were cut back, 6 bases at V and 7 bases at J, with 10 bases in the middle. CDR3 in amino acids: CASRRVGQPQHF. The CDR3 DNA reads TGTGCCAGCAGGAGGGTGGGCCAGCCCCAGCATTTT.

The chain uses TRBV20-1 and TRBJ2-1; 9 nucleotides agree with TRBD1. This CDR3 region has 14 residues. Germline V lookup: CDR1 DFQATT, CDR2 SNEGSKA (reference sequence). V lost 7 bases, J lost 8 bases, and 12 bases stayed unmatched. CDR3 loop: CSVSLGQGIDEQFF. Written as DNA, the CDR3 is TGCAGTGTTAGTTTGGGACAGGGTATCGATGAGCAGTTCTTC.